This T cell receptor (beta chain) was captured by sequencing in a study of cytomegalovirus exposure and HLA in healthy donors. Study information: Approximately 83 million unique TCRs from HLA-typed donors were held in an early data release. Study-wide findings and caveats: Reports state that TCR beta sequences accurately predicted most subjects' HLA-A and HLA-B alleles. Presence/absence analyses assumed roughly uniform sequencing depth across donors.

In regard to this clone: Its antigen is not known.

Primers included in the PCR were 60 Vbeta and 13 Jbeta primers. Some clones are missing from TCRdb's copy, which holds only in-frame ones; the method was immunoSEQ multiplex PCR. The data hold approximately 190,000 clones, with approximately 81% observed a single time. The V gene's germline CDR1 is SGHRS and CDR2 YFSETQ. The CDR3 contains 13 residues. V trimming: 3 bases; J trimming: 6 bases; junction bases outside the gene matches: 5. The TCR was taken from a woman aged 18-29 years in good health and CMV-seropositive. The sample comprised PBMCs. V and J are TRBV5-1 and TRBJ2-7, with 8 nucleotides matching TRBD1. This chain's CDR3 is CASSSSTGAEQYF. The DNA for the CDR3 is TGCGCCAGCAGCTCCTCGACAGGGGCCGAGCAGTACTTC.